This T cell receptor beta chain was identified during a study of CD8 T cells in Susac syndrome (dated by TCRdb to the late 2010s). Broadly, across the study: Whether CD8+ T cell activation and differentiation in Susac syndrome was antigen driven was tested using repertoire sequencing.

V is cut back by 3 bases and J by 9 bases, with 10 bases in the junction unmatched. CDR1 SGHTA and CDR2 FQGTGA are derived from the germline V gene. The CDR3 has 16 amino acids, counting the end cysteine and phenylalanine. The read is trimmed to its CDR3 DNA, 48 bases read in frame from base 1. Overall results and qualifications from the work: The study acknowledged that relatively few individuals were included in the TCR sequencing and HLA analysis.

Peripheral blood CD8+ and CD4+ T cells from healthy donors, Susac syndrome patients and multiple sclerosis patients were profiled by high-throughput TCR beta sequencing. Healthy donors were included as age- and sex-matched controls. Bulk CD8+ and CD4+ T cells were purified by magnetic negative isolation, whereas CD8+ TEMRA cells were enriched by FACS. Blood was drawn into EDTA tubes, processed within 24 hours, and PBMCs were isolated by density gradient centrifugation. PBMCs intended for TCR sequencing were frozen in liquid nitrogen and were later thawed in a 37 degrees C water bath. The sorted or isolated CD4+, CD8+ and CD8+ TEMRA cells had a purity of 90% or higher. As to this clonotype: The antigen it recognizes is unknown. Base qualities are not at hand, and no much larger clone is one base apart.

RNA was extracted using the RNeasy kit, and about 0.45 to 1 ug of the RNA was reverse transcribed with random hexamers. The immunoSEQ multiplex PCR assay, which covers 54 Vbeta and 13 Jbeta segments, was used to amplify TCR beta CDR3 regions. PCR amplification bias was corrected by using a synthetic template baseline for primer optimization and computational correction. In the source study's methods: Reads were assigned to V, D and J genes according to IMGT and analyzed in immunoSEQ Analyzer, with only productive sequences retained. Clonality was calculated as one minus the Shannon entropy normalized by log2 of the number of productive unique sequences. For each patient and control, public and private clones were evaluated within the 100 most prevalent clones. Susac-specific clones were defined as absent from healthy and MS cohorts, roughly 1,100 published viral clones and other ImmuneACCESS disease sequences. Starting from the raw public reads, TCRdb applied fastp trimming at Q25, assembled clones with MiXCR and retained in-frame beta chains. Identical CDR3 proteins give one entry, which carries the most common genes and DNA. Clone size and V and J calls follow TCRdb, not the original study. This sample holds around 190,000 distinct CDR3 sequences; 85% to 95% were observed only once. The top ten constitute 0.095% to 0.12% of the sample.

Sequenced sample: CD4+ T cells from PBMCs. This sequence originates from a human donor in good health. This receptor chain uses TRBV7-3 and TRBJ2-1, with TRBD2 matching 11 junction bases. For the CDR3, the sequence is CASSLMGLAVDVEQFF. Read as DNA, the sequence is TGTGCCAGCAGCTTGATGGGACTAGCGGTTGATGTTGAGCAGTTCTTC.